What follows is one TCR beta chain and its context. If patients had autoimmune disease history or systemic immunosuppression, they were excluded. The data are from a study of OX40 agonist ivuxolimab in advanced cancers. Study in general: In this trial design, patients received ivuxolimab intravenously at 0.01 to 10 mg/kg every 2 weeks. With a range of roughly 23 to 79, age averaged about 59 years, and around 80% were male.

The germline V gene encodes CDR1 MNHNS and CDR2 SASEGT. CDR3 size: 13 residues. V was trimmed by 8 bases and J by 0 bases, leaving 7 bases between them. The data were produced by immunoSEQ multiplex PCR, yet TCRdb's version contains in-frame clones alone and is incomplete. Here the sample spans around 50,000 clones, approximately 90% being singletons. The TCR sequence derives from an adult with an advanced solid tumor such as melanoma, head and neck, liver or kidney cancer. This specimen was CD4+ or CD8+ T cells sorted from blood, taken in a trial of the OX40 agonist ivuxolimab. The chain joins TRBV6-1 to TRBJ2-2, with D hard to call. The CDR3 region is CASSESNTGELFF. Written as DNA, the CDR3 is TGTGCCAGCTCGGAGTCGAACACCGGGGAGCTGTTTTTT.